These 27 T cell receptor beta chains were all obtained from the same sample, sequenced in a study of blood T cell repertoires in COVID-19. Only in-frame clones appear in the TCRdb table, and some are missing; sequencing was by immunoSEQ multiplex PCR. The sample includes about 180,000 clones, more than 80% of them seen just once. The sample comprised PBMCs or T cells enriched from blood (not recorded which). The receptors were gathered from a man aged 35 to 55 who had recovered from COVID-19.

The chain couples TRBV28 to TRBJ1-2; D gene uncertain. V lost 8 bases and J 3 bases, leaving 13 bases between the germline ends. The CDR3 has 13 residues. Germline lookup yields CDR1 MDHEN and CDR2 SYDVKM. The CDR3 DNA follows: TGTGCCAGCTTGACGTTTCTAGACTATGGCTACACCTTC. This codes for CASLTFLDYGYTF.

On this clone itself: Germline is not matched at one junction end, which may reflect a read error. The chain combines TRBV27 with TRBJ2-1, with TRBD1 matching 8 bases. CDR3 length: 15 amino acids. Germline V CDR1 and CDR2: MNHEY, SMNVEV (reference sequence). DNA of the CDR3: TGTGCCAGCAGTATATCAGGGGGCTCATACAATGAGCAGTTCTTC. This encodes CASSISGGSYNEQFF.

The gene calls are TRBV5-1 and TRBJ1-2, with 10 bases lining up with TRBD1. The CDR3 is 15 residues long. The germline CDR1 and CDR2 sequences are SGHRS and YFSETQ. V lost 0 bases, J lost 5 bases, and 4 bases stayed unmatched. CDR3 amino acids: CASSLAGQGGYGYTF. The CDR3 DNA reads as TGCGCCAGCAGCTTGGCAGGACAGGGGGGATATGGCTACACCTTC. Supplemented by reference TRBV5-1 and TRBJ1-2, the full variable domain reads KAGVTQTPRYLIKTRGQQVTLSCSPISGHRSVSWYQQTPGQGLQFLFEYFSETQRNKGNFPGRFSGRQFSNSRSEMNVSTLELGDSALYLCASSLAGQGGYGYTFGSGTRLTVV.

The rearrangement links TRBV19 to TRBJ1-5; no clear D gene. The CDR3 is 15 residues long. Germline V gives CDR1 LNHDA, CDR2 SQIVND (reference sequence). The V gene lost 7 bases and the J gene lost 0 bases, with 13 bases spanning the gap. CDR3 coding DNA: TGTGCCAGTAATCCGGTCCACTATAGCAATCAGCCCCAGCATTTT. Its translation: CASNPVHYSNQPQHF.

The V gene is TRBV5-1, the J gene TRBJ2-2, with D perhaps matching TRBD2 (7 bases). The ends were cut back, 4 bases at V and 1 base at J, with 11 bases in the middle. This CDR3 contains 15 residues. Germline lookup yields CDR1 SGHRS and CDR2 YFSETQ. CDR3 coding DNA: TGCGCCAGCAGCGGGGGGGCCGGGAACACCGGGGAGCTGTTTTTT. It codes for CASSGGAGNTGELFF.

The genes are TRBV19 and TRBJ1-6; D is perhaps TRBD1 (5 bases). Germline-derived CDR1 and CDR2 are LNHDA and SQIVND (reference sequence). The CDR3 covers 15 residues. Trimming shortened V by 5 bases and J by 7 bases, and 15 bases separated the two germline ends. In nucleotides, the CDR3 is TGTGCCAGTAGTCGTCCTGGGGCGGACAATTCACCCCTCCACTTT. Its protein product is CASSRPGADNSPLHF.

V usage is TRBV6-4 and J usage is TRBJ1-1; tentative D call: TRBD1 (6 bases). There are 15 residues in the CDR3. V lost 6 bases and J 6 bases, leaving 20 bases between the germline ends. CDR1 is MRHNA, CDR2 SNTAGT, per germline. The CDR3: CASRPTGFDTSEAFF. CDR3 nucleotide sequence: TGTGCCAGCAGGCCGACAGGTTTTGATACTTCTGAAGCTTTCTTT.

This clone was seen many times. The genes are TRBV18 and TRBJ2-4; 7 nucleotides agree with TRBD2. This CDR3 region has 14 residues. V dropped 3 bases and J dropped 4; count of bases not matched to a gene: 3. Per germline, CDR1 KGHSH and CDR2 LQKENI. The CDR3 region has the DNA TGTGCCAGCTCACCTGCTAGCGGAAAAAACATTCAGTACTTC. Its protein product is CASSPASGKNIQYF.

The rearrangement uses TRBV9 and TRBJ1-2; 11 nucleotides agree with TRBD1. Trimming at V came to 3 bases and at J to 6 bases, leaving 4 bases not matched to a gene. Looked up from germline, CDR1 is SGDLS and CDR2 is YYNGEE. This CDR3 comprises 14 residues. The CDR3 reads CASSAGQGGNGYTF. CDR3 bases: TGTGCCAGCAGCGCGGGACAGGGGGGGAATGGCTACACCTTC.

This clone was counted only a few times. The chain joins TRBV12-3 or TRBV12-4 to TRBJ1-1; D is uncertain. V was cut by 3 bases and J by 10 bases, with 12 bases left in between. The CDR3 length is 12 residues. The DNA for the CDR3 is TGTGCCAGCAGTTTCAAGGGCGAGGGAGCTTTCTTT. It is translated as CASSFKGEGAFF.

The rearrangement uses TRBV7-6 and TRBJ1-1, with D perhaps TRBD1 (5 bases). This CDR3 has 15 amino acids. V shed 2 bases and J shed 1 base, with 11 bases lying between them. Germline assignment: CDR1 SGHVS and CDR2 FNYEAQ. CDR3 coding DNA: TGTGCCAGCAGCTTATCCCCGGGGGAGAACACTGAAGCTTTCTTT. Residues: CASSLSPGENTEAFF.

The rearrangement links TRBV9 to TRBJ2-1, with TRBD1 matching over 9 bases. V trimming: 1 base; J trimming: 2 bases; junction bases outside the gene matches: 7. This CDR3 comprises 17 residues. Germline lookup yields CDR1 SGDLS and CDR2 YYNGEE. CDR3 residues: CASSVTRQGETYNEQFF. Here the CDR3 DNA reads TGTGCCAGCAGCGTAACCAGACAGGGGGAAACCTACAATGAGCAGTTCTTC. Full variable domain (outside the CDR3, taken from reference TRBV9 and TRBJ2-1): DSGVTQTPKHLITATGQRVTLRCSPRSGDLSVYWYQQSLDQGLQFLIQYYNGEERAKGNILERFSAQQFPDLHSELNLSSLELGDSALYFCASSVTRQGETYNEQFFGPGTRLTVL.

The chain employs TRBV10-3 and TRBJ2-7, with TRBD1 as a possible D gene (5 bases). This CDR3 is 14 amino acids long. Germline V CDR1 and CDR2: ENHRY, SYGVKD. Trimming removed 0 bases from V and 5 bases from J, with 11 bases in between. The CDR3 nucleotides are TGTGCCATCAGTGAGTCGGCAGGGCGCAACGAGCAGTACTTC. Protein sequence: CAISESAGRNEQYF.

V is TRBV29-1 and J is TRBJ1-2, with TRBD1 matching over 7 bases. After removal of 5 bases from V and 5 bases from J, the junction contained 20 bases not matched to a gene. Looked up from germline, CDR1 is SQVTM and CDR2 is ANQGSEA. The CDR3 consists of 17 residues. In nucleotides, the CDR3 is TGCAGCGTTCGGCAGCCGACTACAGGGGCAGGATCGTATGGCTACACCTTC. It is translated as CSVRQPTTGAGSYGYTF.

The chain joins TRBV7-6 to TRBJ1-1; the D gene is possibly TRBD1 (6 bases). Germline V gene lookup returns CDR1 SGHVS and CDR2 FNYEAQ. The CDR3 runs to 15 residues. V lost 4 bases and J 0 bases, leaving 12 bases between the germline ends. The CDR3 region is CASSSRTAMNTEAFF. The CDR3 coding sequence is TGTGCCAGCAGCTCCCGGACAGCAATGAACACTGAAGCTTTCTTT.

The chain links TRBV12-3 or TRBV12-4 to TRBJ2-2; the D gene is possibly TRBD1 (6 bases). Trimming pared 5 bases from V and 6 bases from J, leaving 10 bases between. This CDR3 is 13 amino acids long. CDR3 nucleotide sequence: TGTGCCAGCAGTACAAACAGGGCCGGGGAGCTGTTTTTT. It encodes CASSTNRAGELFF.

The count of this clone is one. The gene calls are TRBV9 and TRBJ2-3; D possibly corresponds to TRBD2 (5 bases). The germline V and J ends were trimmed by 4 bases and 2 bases, with 11 bases remaining between them. CDR1 is SGDLS, CDR2 YYNGEE, per germline. CDR3 length equals 14 residues. The CDR3: CASSPSGYTDTQYF. The CDR3 bases are TGTGCCAGCAGCCCGAGCGGTTACACAGATACGCAGTATTTT.

The chain employs TRBV29-1 and TRBJ1-1; unclear D gene. CDR1 SQVTM and CDR2 ANQGSEA come from the germline V gene. Trimming pared 6 bases from V and 2 bases from J, leaving 13 bases between. This CDR3 comprises 13 residues. The CDR3 DNA follows: TGCAGCGTGGGAGAAAGGGTAAACACTGAAGCTTTCTTT. Translating gives CSVGERVNTEAFF.

The genes are TRBV10-3 and TRBJ1-3, with D perhaps TRBD1 (6 bases). Per germline, CDR1 ENHRY and CDR2 SYGVKD. The CDR3 is made up of 15 amino acids. Trimming removed 2 bases from V and 2 bases from J, with 10 bases in between. CDR3 amino acids: CAISEGGAPGNTIYF. As DNA, the CDR3 is TGTGCCATCAGTGAGGGGGGGGCTCCTGGAAACACCATATATTTT.

CDR3 amino acids: CASSLLREEETQYF. DNA for the CDR3: TGTGCCAGCAGTTTACTGCGGGAAGAAGAGACCCAGTACTTC. The J gene is TRBJ2-5, the V gene TRBV28, with TRBD2 as a possible D gene (6 bases). CDR1 is MDHEN, CDR2 SYDVKM, per germline. The CDR3 has 14 residues. Trimming cost V 2 bases and J 3 bases, with 10 bases left between them.

This chain connects TRBV21-1 to TRBJ1-5. TRBV21-1 is a recognized pseudogene. CDR3 length: 12 amino acids. CDR3 protein: CASPGGDQPQHF. As DNA, the CDR3 is TGTGCCAGCCCGGGGGGCGATCAGCCCCAGCATTTT.

The chain is built from TRBV27 and TRBJ2-1; 10 bases map to TRBD2. CDR3 length: 16 residues. The germline CDR1 and CDR2 sequences are MNHEY and SMNVEV (reference sequence). J was trimmed by 2 bases and V by 2 bases; bases with no gene match: 3. As DNA, the CDR3 is TGTGCCAGCAGTTTAGGTCTAGCGGGGGCCTACAATGAGCAGTTCTTC. It yields the protein CASSLGLAGAYNEQFF.

The rearrangement links TRBV30 to TRBJ1-1; perhaps TRBD1 as D (5 bases). The V gene's germline CDR1 is GTSNPN and CDR2 SVGIG (reference sequence). The germline V and J ends were trimmed by 2 bases and 0 bases, with 10 bases remaining between them. This CDR3 comprises 14 residues. The CDR3 sequence is CAWSWGRVNTEAFF. The DNA for the CDR3 is TGTGCCTGGAGTTGGGGCAGGGTGAACACTGAAGCTTTCTTT.

The chain carries TRBV9 and TRBJ2-1, with D possibly TRBD2 on 5 matching bases. V was pared by 0 bases and J by 10 bases, with 11 bases between. The CDR3 extends over 13 amino acids. Germline V gene data show CDR1 as SGDLS and CDR2 as YYNGEE. The CDR3 loop reads CASSVVEGREQFF. The CDR3 DNA reads as TGTGCCAGCAGCGTAGTCGAGGGAAGGGAGCAGTTCTTC.

The J gene is TRBJ1-3, the V gene TRBV7-9; weak D call: TRBD1 (6 bases). Deletions cut 4 bases from V and 0 bases from J, with 10 bases between. CDR1 and CDR2 (germline): SEHNR, FQNEAQ (reference sequence). The length of the CDR3 is 15 residues. DNA for the CDR3: TGTGCCAGCAGCTCGGGGGGCCTCTCTGGAAACACCATATATTTT. As protein: CASSSGGLSGNTIYF.

The V call is TRBV24-1, the J call TRBJ2-2, with D possibly TRBD1 on 5 matching bases. V shed 4 bases and J shed 6 bases, with 17 bases lying between them. Looked up from germline, CDR1 is KGHDR and CDR2 is SFDVKD. The CDR3 has 16 amino acids. The CDR3 reads CATSDSNTRVPGELFF. CDR3 DNA sequence: TGTGCCACCAGTGACTCCAATACCAGGGTCCCCGGGGAGCTGTTTTTT.

This clone was counted once. The chain has TRBV11-2 and TRBJ2-1; 10 nucleotides match TRBD1. Trimming took 7 bases from V and 6 from J; bases not matched to a gene: 15. CDR3 length: 17 residues. The V gene's germline CDR1 is SGHAT and CDR2 FQNNGV. Written as DNA, the CDR3 is TGTGCCAGCACCCCCGGTTGGGGGACAGGGGATTTCAATGAGCAGTTCTTC. Translating gives CASTPGWGTGDFNEQFF. The complete variable domain, with remaining parts taken from reference TRBV11-2 and TRBJ2-1, reads EAGVAQSPRYKIIEKRQSVAFWCNPISGHATLYWYQQILGQGPKLLIQFQNNGVVDDSQLPKDRFSAERLKGVDSTLKIQPAKLEDSAVYLCASTPGWGTGDFNEQFFGPGTRLTVL.